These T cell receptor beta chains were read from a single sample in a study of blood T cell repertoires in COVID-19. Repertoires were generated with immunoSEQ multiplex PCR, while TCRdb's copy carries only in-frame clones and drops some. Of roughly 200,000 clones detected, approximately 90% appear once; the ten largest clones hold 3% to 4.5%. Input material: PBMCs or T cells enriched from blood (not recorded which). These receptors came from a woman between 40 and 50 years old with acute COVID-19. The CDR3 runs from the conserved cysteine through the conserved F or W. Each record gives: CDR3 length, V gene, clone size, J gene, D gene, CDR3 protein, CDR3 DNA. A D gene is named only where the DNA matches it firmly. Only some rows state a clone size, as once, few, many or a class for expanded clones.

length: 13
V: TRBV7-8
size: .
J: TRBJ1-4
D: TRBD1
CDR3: CASSPRTGEKLFF
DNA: TGTGCCAGCAGCCCCCGGACAGGTGAAAAACTGTTTTTT

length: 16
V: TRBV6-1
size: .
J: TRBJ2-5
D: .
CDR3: CASSEAWQGSRETQYF
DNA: TGTGCCAGCAGTGAAGCGTGGCAGGGCAGCCGGGAGACCCAGTACTTC

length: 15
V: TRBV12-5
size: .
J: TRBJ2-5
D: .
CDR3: CASGLVPTTRETQYF
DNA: TGTGCTAGTGGTTTGGTACCGACAACCAGAGAGACCCAGTACTTC

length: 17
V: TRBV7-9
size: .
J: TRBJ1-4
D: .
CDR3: CASSVRQAFGTNEKLFF
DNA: TGTGCCAGCAGCGTTAGACAGGCTTTTGGAACTAATGAAAAACTGTTTTTT

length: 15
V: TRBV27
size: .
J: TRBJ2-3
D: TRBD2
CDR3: CASRAPGGYTDTQYF
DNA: TGTGCCAGCAGAGCGCCGGGGGGGTACACAGATACGCAGTATTTT

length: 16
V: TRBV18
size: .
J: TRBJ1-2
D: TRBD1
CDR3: CASSPSNRGMDYGYTF
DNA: TGTGCCAGCTCACCGTCAAACAGGGGGATGGACTATGGCTACACCTTC

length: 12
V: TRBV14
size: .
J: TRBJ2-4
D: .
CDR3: CASSPLGGFQYF
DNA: TGTGCCAGCAGCCCCCTGGGAGGATTTCAGTACTTC

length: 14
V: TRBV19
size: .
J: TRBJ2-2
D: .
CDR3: CASSTSLRSGELFF
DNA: TGTGCCAGTAGTACCTCCTTGCGGTCCGGGGAGCTGTTTTTT

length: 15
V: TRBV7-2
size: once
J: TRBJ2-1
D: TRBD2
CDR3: CASSLGGGKRREQFF
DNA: TGTGCCAGCAGCTTAGGGGGGGGGAAGCGGAGAGAGCAGTTCTTC

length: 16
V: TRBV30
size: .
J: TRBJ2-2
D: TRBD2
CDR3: CAWSPAVGGGTGELFF
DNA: TGTGCCTGGAGTCCCGCCGTGGGGGGGGGAACCGGGGAGCTGTTTTTT

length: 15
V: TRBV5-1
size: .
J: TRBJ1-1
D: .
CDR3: CASSPGPGDNTEAFF
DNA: TGCGCCAGCAGCCCGGGACCGGGAGATAACACTGAAGCTTTCTTT

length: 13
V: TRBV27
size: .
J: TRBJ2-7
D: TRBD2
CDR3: CASSGRGGYEQYF
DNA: TGTGCCAGCAGTGGGCGGGGAGGGTACGAGCAGTACTTC

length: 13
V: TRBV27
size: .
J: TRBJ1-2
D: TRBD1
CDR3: CASSFLGGNGYTF
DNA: TGTGCCAGCAGTTTTCTAGGGGGCAATGGCTACACCTTC

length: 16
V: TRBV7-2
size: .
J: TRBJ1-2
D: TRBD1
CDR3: CASSNRQGWSSYGYTF
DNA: TGTGCCAGCAGCAACCGACAGGGGTGGAGTAGCTATGGCTACACCTTC

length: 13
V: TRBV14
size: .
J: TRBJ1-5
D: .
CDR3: CASSQYVNQPQHF
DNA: TGTGCCAGCAGCCAATATGTGAATCAGCCCCAGCATTTT

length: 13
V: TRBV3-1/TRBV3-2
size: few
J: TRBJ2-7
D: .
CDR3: CASSQAPGYEQYF
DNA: TGTGCCAGCAGCCAAGCCCCAGGGTACGAGCAGTACTTC

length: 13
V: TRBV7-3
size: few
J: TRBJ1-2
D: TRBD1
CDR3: CASSLVAGGGYTF
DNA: TGTGCCAGCAGCTTAGTGGCAGGGGGCGGCTACACCTTC

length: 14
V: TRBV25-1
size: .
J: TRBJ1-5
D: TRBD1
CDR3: CASSVGQGDQPQHF
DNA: TGTGCCAGCAGTGTTGGGCAGGGGGATCAGCCCCAGCATTTT

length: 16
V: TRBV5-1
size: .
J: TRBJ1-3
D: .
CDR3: CASSLATGSSGNTIYF
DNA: TGCGCCAGCAGCTTAGCTACGGGGAGCTCTGGAAACACCATATATTTT

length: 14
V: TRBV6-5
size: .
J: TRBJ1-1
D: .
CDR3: CASSRDSMNTEAFF
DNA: TGTGCCAGCAGTCGAGACAGTATGAACACTGAAGCTTTCTTT

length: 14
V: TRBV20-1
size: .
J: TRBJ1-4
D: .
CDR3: CSASPTDQGFKLFF
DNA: TGCAGTGCTAGTCCGACAGACCAAGGTTTTAAACTGTTTTTT

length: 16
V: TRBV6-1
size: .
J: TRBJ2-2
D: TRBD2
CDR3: CASSEGTSGNTGELFF
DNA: TGTGCCAGCAGTGAAGGGACTAGCGGGAACACCGGGGAGCTGTTTTTT

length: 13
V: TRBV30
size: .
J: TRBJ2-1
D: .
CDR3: CAWSEKSLNEQFF
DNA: TGTGCCTGGAGTGAAAAATCCCTCAATGAGCAGTTCTTC

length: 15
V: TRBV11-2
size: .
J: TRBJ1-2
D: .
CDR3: CASSPYPQGIHGYTF
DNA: TGTGCCAGCAGCCCCTATCCCCAGGGGATCCATGGCTACACCTTC

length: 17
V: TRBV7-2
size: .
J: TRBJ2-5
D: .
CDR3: CASSLPPQTAPVGTQYF
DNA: TGTGCCAGCAGCTTACCCCCCCAAACAGCCCCCGTGGGTACCCAGTACTTC

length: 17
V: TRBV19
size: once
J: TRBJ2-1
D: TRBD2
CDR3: CASKQGLAGRLYNEQFF
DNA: TGTGCCAGTAAACAGGGACTAGCGGGTCGCCTATACAATGAGCAGTTCTTC

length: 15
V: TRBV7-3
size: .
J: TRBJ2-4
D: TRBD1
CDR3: CASSANRGTKNIQYF
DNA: TGTGCCAGCAGCGCAAACAGGGGGACCAAAAACATTCAGTACTTC

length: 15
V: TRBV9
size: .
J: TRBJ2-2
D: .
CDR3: CASSVGGLPTGELFF
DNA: TGTGCCAGCAGCGTAGGCGGACTACCAACCGGGGAGCTGTTTTTT

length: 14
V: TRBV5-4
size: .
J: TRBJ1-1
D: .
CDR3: CASSFGGLNTEAFF
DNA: TGTGCCAGCAGCTTTGGCGGGTTGAACACTGAAGCTTTCTTT

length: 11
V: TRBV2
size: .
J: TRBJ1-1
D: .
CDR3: CASSIDLRAFF
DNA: TGTGCCAGCAGTATCGATTTACGGGCTTTCTTT

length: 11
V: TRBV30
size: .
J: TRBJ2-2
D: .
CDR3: CAWSISGELFF
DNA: TGTGCCTGGAGTATCAGCGGGGAGCTGTTTTTT

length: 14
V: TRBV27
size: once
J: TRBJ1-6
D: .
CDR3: CASSLGPRGSPLHF
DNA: TGTGCCAGCAGTTTAGGGCCAAGGGGATCACCCCTCCACTTT

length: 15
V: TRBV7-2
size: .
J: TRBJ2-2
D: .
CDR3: CASSLSLAGLGELFF
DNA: TGTGCCAGCAGCTTAAGTCTCGCGGGGCTCGGGGAGCTGTTTTTT

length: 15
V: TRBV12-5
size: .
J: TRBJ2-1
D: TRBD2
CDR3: CASGPGLAGSYEQFF
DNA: TGTGCTAGTGGTCCGGGACTAGCGGGGAGCTATGAGCAGTTCTTC

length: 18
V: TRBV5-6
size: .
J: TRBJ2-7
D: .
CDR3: CASSLGTGSRKLTYEQYF
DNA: TGTGCCAGCAGCTTGGGTACAGGGTCAAGGAAACTCACCTACGAGCAGTACTTC

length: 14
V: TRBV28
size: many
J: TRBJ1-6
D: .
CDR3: CASSLLVLVSPLHF
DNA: TGTGCCAGCAGTCTATTAGTCTTAGTTTCACCCCTCCACTTT

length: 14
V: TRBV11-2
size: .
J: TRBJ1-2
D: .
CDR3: CASSPTPSNYGYTF
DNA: TGTGCCAGCAGCCCCACACCTTCTAACTATGGCTACACCTTC

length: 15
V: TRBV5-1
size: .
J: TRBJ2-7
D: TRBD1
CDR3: CASSSEPGQNYEQYF
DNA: TGCGCCAGCAGCTCCGAACCGGGACAGAACTACGAGCAGTACTTC

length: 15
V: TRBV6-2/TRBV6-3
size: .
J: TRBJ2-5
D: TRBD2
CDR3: CASSFGGGRRETQYF
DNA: TGTGCCAGCAGTTTCGGCGGGGGGCGGAGAGAGACCCAGTACTTC